The following is a T cell receptor beta chain sequence with its context. The data were taken from a study of T cell changes during pregnancy in multiple sclerosis. Using immunoSEQ multiplex PCR, the repertoire was profiled, and TCRdb retains in-frame clones only, with some absent. The sample comprises 90,000 to 95,000 clones, over 85% of which are singletons, and roughly 4% rests with the top ten. The V end was cut by 2 bases, the J end by 5 bases, with 10 bases between. Germline V CDR1 and CDR2: SGHRS, YFSETQ. The CDR3 has 13 amino acids. The chain employs TRBV5-1 and TRBJ1-2, with D perhaps TRBD1 (5 bases). This sequence originates from a female donor with multiple sclerosis, enrolled in a pregnancy study. The input for sequencing was peripheral blood, taken in the first trimester of pregnancy. The CDR3, as DNA: TGCGCCAGCAGCTTCGGACACGGATATGGCTACACCTTC. Translated, it gives CASSFGHGYGYTF.